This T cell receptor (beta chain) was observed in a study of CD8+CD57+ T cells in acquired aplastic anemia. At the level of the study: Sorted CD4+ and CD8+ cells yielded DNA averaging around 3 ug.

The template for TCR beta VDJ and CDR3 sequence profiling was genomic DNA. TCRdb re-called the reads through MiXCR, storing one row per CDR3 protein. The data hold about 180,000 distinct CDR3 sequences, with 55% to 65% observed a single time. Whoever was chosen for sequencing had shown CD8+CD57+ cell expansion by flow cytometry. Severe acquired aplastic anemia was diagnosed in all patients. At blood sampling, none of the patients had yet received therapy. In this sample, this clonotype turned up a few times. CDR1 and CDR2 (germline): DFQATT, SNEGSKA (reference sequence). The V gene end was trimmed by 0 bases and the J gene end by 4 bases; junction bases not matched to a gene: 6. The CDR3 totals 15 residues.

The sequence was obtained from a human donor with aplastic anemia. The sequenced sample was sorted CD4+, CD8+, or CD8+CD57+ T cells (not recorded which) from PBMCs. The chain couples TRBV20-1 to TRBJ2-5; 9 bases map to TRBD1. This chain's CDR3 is CSARDWDRVGETQYF. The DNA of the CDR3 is TGCAGTGCTAGAGATTGGGACAGGGTGGGAGAGACCCAGTACTTC.